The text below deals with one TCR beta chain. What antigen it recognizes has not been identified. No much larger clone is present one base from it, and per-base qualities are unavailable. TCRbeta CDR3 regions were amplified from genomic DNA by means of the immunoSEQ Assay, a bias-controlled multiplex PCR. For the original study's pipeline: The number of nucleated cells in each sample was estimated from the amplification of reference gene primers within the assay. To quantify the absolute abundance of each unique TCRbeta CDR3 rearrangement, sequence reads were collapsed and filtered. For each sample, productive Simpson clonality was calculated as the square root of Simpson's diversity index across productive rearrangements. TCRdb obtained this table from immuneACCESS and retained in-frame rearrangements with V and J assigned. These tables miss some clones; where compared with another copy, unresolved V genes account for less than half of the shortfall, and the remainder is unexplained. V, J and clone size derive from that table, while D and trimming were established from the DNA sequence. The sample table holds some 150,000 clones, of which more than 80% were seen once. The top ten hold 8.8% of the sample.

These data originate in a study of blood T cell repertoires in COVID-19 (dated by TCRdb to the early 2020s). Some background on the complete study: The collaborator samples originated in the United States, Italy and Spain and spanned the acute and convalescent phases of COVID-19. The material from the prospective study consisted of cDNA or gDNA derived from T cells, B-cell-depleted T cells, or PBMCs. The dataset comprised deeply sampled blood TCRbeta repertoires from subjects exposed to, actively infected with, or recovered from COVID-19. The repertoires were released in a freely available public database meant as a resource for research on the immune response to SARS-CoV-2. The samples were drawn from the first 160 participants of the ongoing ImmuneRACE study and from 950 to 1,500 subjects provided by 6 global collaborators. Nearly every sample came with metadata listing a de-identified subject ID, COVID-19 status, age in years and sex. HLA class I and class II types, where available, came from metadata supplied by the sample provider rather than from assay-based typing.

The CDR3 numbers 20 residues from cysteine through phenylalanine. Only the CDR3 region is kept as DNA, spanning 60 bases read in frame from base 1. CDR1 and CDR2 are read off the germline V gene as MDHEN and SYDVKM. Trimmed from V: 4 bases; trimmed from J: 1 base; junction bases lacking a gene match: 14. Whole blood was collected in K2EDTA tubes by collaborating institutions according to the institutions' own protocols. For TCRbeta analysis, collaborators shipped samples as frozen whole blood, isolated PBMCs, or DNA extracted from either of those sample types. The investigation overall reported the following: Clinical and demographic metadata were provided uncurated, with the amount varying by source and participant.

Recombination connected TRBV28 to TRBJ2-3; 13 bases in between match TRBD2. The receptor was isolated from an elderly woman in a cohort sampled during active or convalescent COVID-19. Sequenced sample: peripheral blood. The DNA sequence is TGTGCCAGCAGTTCCATACCTATACTCACTAGCGGGGGGGGCACAGATACGCAGTATTTT. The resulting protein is CASSSIPILTSGGGTDTQYF.